Presented here are 31 T cell receptor beta chains from one specimen sequenced in a study of CXCR3-negative and CXCR3-positive naive CD8 T cells. Notes on the study in general: Greater hydrophobicity was found in TRB CDR3s of CXCR3-positive naive cells than of CXCR3-negative naive cells.

TRB cDNA libraries were made by UMI-labeled 5' RACE. For each CDR3 protein, TCRdb gives one entry from its re-call of the 5' RACE reads, without DNA. The listing contains about 85,000 distinct CDR3 sequences. Their antigen targets remain unknown. The sequenced sample was naive CXCR3+ CD8+ T cells from blood. As to subset: CD45RO-CCR7+CD27+CD95- naive CD8+ T cells expressing CXCR3 (TNR3+). The receptors come from a human donor in good health. Some clones in this sample may be carry-over from other donors' samples.

This rearrangement joins TRBV11-2 to TRBJ2-5; TCRdb's assignment of TRBD2 cannot be checked, as there is no DNA. Germline V gene lookup returns CDR1 SGHAT and CDR2 FQNNGV. The CDR3 runs 20 residues. This chain's CDR3 is CASSPQPYLAGGSFSETQYF.

The chain has TRBV7-9 and TRBJ1-3. The CDR3 is 14 amino acids. Germline CDR1 reads SEHNR; CDR2 reads FQNEAQ (reference sequence). The CDR3 spells CASSGVLSGNTIYF.

The V call is TRBV7-9, the J call TRBJ2-7; there is no DNA to check the TCRdb D call of TRBD2. The CDR3 has 17 residues. Germline loops: CDR1 SEHNR, CDR2 FQNEAQ (reference sequence). CDR3 sequence reads: CASSGQSGPPRNYEQYF.

The V gene is TRBV29-1, the J gene TRBJ2-7. The CDR3 spans 11 residues. Germline CDR1 is SQVTM and CDR2 is ANQGSEA. The CDR3 spells CSVEDSYEQYF.

The CDR3 spells CASSAGLNSYNEQFF. The chain carries TRBV9 and TRBJ2-1; the D gene TCRdb calls, TRBD2, cannot be checked with no DNA. The CDR3 covers 15 residues. The germline V gene has CDR1 SGDLS and CDR2 YYNGEE. The full variable domain, completed using reference TRBV9 and TRBJ2-1, is DSGVTQTPKHLITATGQRVTLRCSPRSGDLSVYWYQQSLDQGLQFLIQYYNGEERAKGNILERFSAQQFPDLHSELNLSSLELGDSALYFCASSAGLNSYNEQFFGPGTRLTVL.

The chain carries TRBV4-3 and TRBJ2-1; TCRdb's D call, TRBD2, is unchecked because there is no DNA. Germline CDR1 is LGHNA and CDR2 is YSLEER. The CDR3 consists of 13 residues. This CDR3 reads CASSRGVVNEQFF.

This chain joins TRBV12-3 or TRBV12-4 and TRBJ2-1; there is no DNA to check the TCRdb D call of TRBD1. The CDR3 is made up of 17 amino acids. CDR3 amino acids: CASSLTGTLSSYNEQFF.

This chain uses TRBV14 with TRBJ1-1. The germline V gene encodes CDR1 SGHDN and CDR2 FVKESK. The CDR3 runs 13 residues. This CDR3 reads CASSQQANTEAFF.

This rearrangement joins TRBV4-1 to TRBJ2-2. The CDR3 contains 11 residues. The germline CDR1 and CDR2 sequences are MGHRA and YSYEKL. The CDR3 reads CASSQAGELFF.

The V and J genes are TRBV7-9 and TRBJ1-5; TCRdb's D gene call, TRBD1, goes unchecked for lack of DNA. CDR1 and CDR2 from the germline V gene are SEHNR and FQNEAQ (reference sequence). There are 20 residues in the CDR3. CDR3 sequence: CASSLGPGPFTPGGSQPQHF.

The V call is TRBV7-6, the J call TRBJ2-2; TCRdb's D call, TRBD2, is unchecked because there is no DNA. The CDR3 consists of 16 residues. Germline assignment: CDR1 SGHVS and CDR2 FNYEAQ. The CDR3 spells CASSPSAGMNTGELFF. The whole variable domain, filled in from reference TRBV7-6 and TRBJ2-2, reads GAGVSQSPRYKVTKRGQDVALRCDPISGHVSLYWYRQALGQGPEFLTYFNYEAQQDKSGLPNDRFSAERPEGSISTLTIQRTEQRDSAMYRCASSPSAGMNTGELFFGEGSRLTVL.

The CDR3 sequence is CASRDQTGVTEAFF. The V gene is TRBV12-3 or TRBV12-4, the J gene TRBJ1-1; TCRdb indicates TRBD1, and absent DNA this call remains unverified. The CDR3 sequence is 14 residues long.

The CDR3 is CSVEDLTSGSEYEQYF. The chain joins TRBV29-1 to TRBJ2-7; TCRdb outputs TRBD2, but without DNA this stays unchecked. The germline gives CDR1 SQVTM, CDR2 ANQGSEA. This CDR3 contains 16 residues.

This chain uses TRBV12-3 or TRBV12-4 with TRBJ2-2; TCRdb reports TRBD1, a call that lacks DNA to check it against. This CDR3 region has 17 residues. The CDR3 reads CASSVAGGDYYTGELFF.

The CDR3 here is CAVTRDETGELFF. The chain has TRBV10-3 and TRBJ2-2; TCRdb proposes TRBD1, but this gene call is untestable without DNA. Looked up from germline, CDR1 is ENHRY and CDR2 is SYGVKD. There are 13 residues in the CDR3.

The V call is TRBV20-1, the J call TRBJ1-6. This CDR3 is 15 amino acids long. Germline V gene data show CDR1 as DFQATT and CDR2 as SNEGSKA (reference sequence). The CDR3 is CSARDNQEFSPPLHF.

V usage is TRBV11-2 and J usage is TRBJ2-7; no DNA is available, so the TRBD1 call from TCRdb remains unchecked. The germline V gene has CDR1 SGHAT and CDR2 FQNNGV. The CDR3 is made up of 13 amino acids. CDR3 region: CTSSLESQGEQYF.

This chain links TRBV11-1 with TRBJ2-5; TCRdb lists TRBD2, though no DNA is available to test this call. The CDR3 length is 13 residues. CDR1 is SGHAT and CDR2 is FQDESV in the germline V gene (reference sequence). The CDR3 protein is CASSTQAGETQYF.

This chain joins TRBV7-2 and TRBJ2-1. CDR1 and CDR2 from the germline V gene are SGHTA and FQGNSA. The CDR3 loop spans 14 amino acids. Here the CDR3 reads CASSSPFSYNEQFF.

The genes are TRBV11-2 and TRBJ2-7. The CDR3 loop spans 13 amino acids. Germline CDR1 reads SGHAT; CDR2 reads FQNNGV. CDR3 protein: CASRIGSSYEQYF.

The CDR3 sequence is CSVEVVGAAFF. The gene calls are TRBV29-1 and TRBJ1-1; TCRdb proposes TRBD1, but this gene call is untestable without DNA. The CDR3 contains 11 residues. Germline CDR1 and CDR2: SQVTM and ANQGSEA.

The chain is built from TRBV14 and TRBJ2-7; the TCRdb call, TRBD1, lacks DNA for checking. The CDR3 sequence is 15 residues long. CDR1 SGHDN and CDR2 FVKESK come from the germline V gene. The CDR3 spells CASSSGRGNVSEQYF.

This sequence joins TRBV7-9 and TRBJ2-7; TCRdb names TRBD1, which stays unverified in the absence of DNA. CDR1 and CDR2 from the germline V gene are SEHNR and FQNEAQ (reference sequence). CDR3 size: 15 residues. The CDR3 spells CASSDDRDEAYEQYF.

The gene calls are TRBV6-5 and TRBJ2-1; without DNA, the TCRdb call of TRBD1 cannot be checked. The germline V gene encodes CDR1 MNHEY and CDR2 SVGAGI. This CDR3 has 15 amino acids. This CDR3 is CASSPGQYIYNEQFF.

The chain recombines TRBV9 with TRBJ2-2. Germline V gene lookup returns CDR1 SGDLS and CDR2 YYNGEE. This CDR3 spans 13 amino acids. CDR3 region: CASGDSNTGELFF.

The chain uses TRBV20-1 and TRBJ2-3; the TCRdb D gene call, TRBD2, has no DNA to confirm it. The CDR3 has 16 residues. CDR1 and CDR2 (germline): DFQATT, SNEGSKA (reference sequence). CDR3: CSARELTRGDTDTQYF.

V and J are TRBV20-1 and TRBJ1-5; TCRdb's D gene call, TRBD1, goes unchecked for lack of DNA. The germline CDR1 and CDR2 sequences are DFQATT and SNEGSKA (reference sequence). The CDR3 length is 17 residues. CDR3 protein: CSASPGQGIYSNQPQHF.

The genes are TRBV4-1 and TRBJ2-7; TCRdb's D call, TRBD2, is unchecked because there is no DNA. Per germline, CDR1 MGHRA and CDR2 YSYEKL. This CDR3 is 16 amino acids long. The CDR3 sequence: CASSQDSTSGLYEQYF.

The chain's CDR3 is CAIRDPGIGNTIYF. The chain recombines TRBV10-3 with TRBJ1-3; the D call of TRBD1 rests on TCRdb alone, since no DNA is present to check it. The CDR3 is 14 residues long. Germline V gives CDR1 ENHRY, CDR2 SYGVKD.

The chain employs TRBV3-1 and TRBJ2-2; TCRdb designates TRBD2, a call that cannot be tested without DNA. The CDR3 covers 15 residues. Germline CDR1 is LGHDT and CDR2 is YNNKEL (reference sequence). This CDR3 reads CASSQVGLDPGELFF.

The chain combines TRBV4-2 with TRBJ1-2; TCRdb gives TRBD1 as the D gene, but with no DNA this cannot be confirmed. CDR3 length: 14 amino acids. The germline gives CDR1 LGHNA, CDR2 YNFKEQ. The CDR3 protein is CASRPDRVTYGYTF.